The table lists the clone carrying this T cell receptor (beta chain) with many counts. This specimen comes from a study of T-cell reconstitution after alpha-beta-depleted transplantation in children. V gave up 0 bases and J gave up 0 bases, with 7 bases separating them. Germline V lookup: CDR1 SGHTA, CDR2 FQGNSA. The length of the CDR3 is 15 residues. Molecular barcoding with unique molecular identifiers was used for the TCRbeta library. TCRdb processed the PCR reads anew with MiXCR; each CDR3 protein has one entry. There are some 490,000 distinct CDR3 sequences in the sample; around 13% occur only once, and about 5% lies in the top ten.

Sequencing was performed on PBMCs from the stem cell graft donor, taken from the stem cell graft. The rearrangement joins TRBV7-2 to TRBJ2-3; D uncertain. This TCR derives from a human donor who donated a stem cell graft to a child with combined immunodeficiency. The CDR3 nucleotides are TGTGCCAGCAGCTTAGCTGGCGACAGCACAGATACGCAGTATTTT. It translates to CASSLAGDSTDTQYF. Full variable domain (rest looked up from reference TRBV7-2 and TRBJ2-3): GAGVSQSPSNKVTEKGKDVELRCDPISGHTALYWYRQSLGQGLEFLIYFQGNSAPDKSGLPSDRFSAERTGGSVSTLTIQRTQQEDSAVYLCASSLAGDSTDTQYFGPGTRLTVL.